This entry is about one TCR beta chain. Its target is unknown. Though nominally healthy at sampling, donors likely had unrecorded immune exposures. CDR3 size: 14 residues. V lost 0 bases, J lost 7 bases, and 4 bases stayed unmatched. The germline V gene encodes CDR1 MNHEY and CDR2 SVGAGI. Primers: 60 Vbeta forward and 13 Jbeta reverse. Here immunoSEQ multiplex PCR was the method, and the copy in TCRdb shows in-frame clones only, minus some. The table shows around 100,000 clones, with 76% occurring only once. The data stem from a study of cytomegalovirus exposure and HLA in healthy donors. As for the study in general: Assignment to the Caucasian-associated ancestry cluster applied to approximately 79% of the approximately 400 genotyped donors. Study results and caveats: Productive status was seen about 90% or about 30% of the time for most TCR beta V segments in an earlier analysis. A later analysis appeared to link common viral pathogens to several of the most significant clusters.

The sequenced material came from PBMCs. The clonotype originates from a woman aged 18-29 years in good health and CMV-seropositive. V and J are TRBV6-5 and TRBJ1-1, with 8 nucleotides matching TRBD1. The CDR3 loop reads CASSYSDRASEAFF. The CDR3 DNA is TGTGCCAGCAGTTACTCGGACAGGGCGAGTGAAGCTTTCTTT.